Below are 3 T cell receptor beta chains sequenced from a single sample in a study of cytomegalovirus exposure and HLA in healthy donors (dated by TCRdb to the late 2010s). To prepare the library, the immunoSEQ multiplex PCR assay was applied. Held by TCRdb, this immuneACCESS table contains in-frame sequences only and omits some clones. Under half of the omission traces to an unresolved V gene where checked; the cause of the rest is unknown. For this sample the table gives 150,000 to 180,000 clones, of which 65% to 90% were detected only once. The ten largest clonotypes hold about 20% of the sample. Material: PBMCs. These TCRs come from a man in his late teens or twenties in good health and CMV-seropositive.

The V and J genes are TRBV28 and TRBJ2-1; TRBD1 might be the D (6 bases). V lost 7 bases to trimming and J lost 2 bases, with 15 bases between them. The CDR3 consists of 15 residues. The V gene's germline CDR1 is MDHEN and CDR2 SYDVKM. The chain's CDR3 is CASISPGATYNEQFF. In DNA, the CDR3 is TGTGCCAGCATATCCCCAGGGGCGACCTACAATGAGCAGTTCTTC.

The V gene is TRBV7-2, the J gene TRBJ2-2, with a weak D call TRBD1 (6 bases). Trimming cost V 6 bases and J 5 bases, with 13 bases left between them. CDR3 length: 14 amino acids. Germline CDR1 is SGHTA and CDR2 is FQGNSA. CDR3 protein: CASRGAGRTGELFF. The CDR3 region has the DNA TGTGCCAGCAGGGGGGCAGGGCGGACCGGGGAGCTGTTTTTT.

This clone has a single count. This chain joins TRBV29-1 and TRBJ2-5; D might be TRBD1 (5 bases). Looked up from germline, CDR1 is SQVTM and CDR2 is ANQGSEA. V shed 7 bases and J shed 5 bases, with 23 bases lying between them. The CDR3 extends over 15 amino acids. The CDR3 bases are TGCAGCGGGTGGGGCTCCGCTGGGTTTATGGAGACCCAGTACTTC. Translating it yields CSGWGSAGFMETQYF.